The clone carrying this TCR beta chain was observed at least ten times. No antigen is known for it. The sample originates from a study of prognosis after radiotherapy for stage I lung cancer. In the study overall: A few patients had distant metastases at a median of about seven months after radiotherapy, and some 15 showed no significant progression.

The CDR3 is 13 amino acids. Germline assignment: CDR1 MGHDK and CDR2 SYGVNS. Trimming pared 1 base from V and 4 bases from J, leaving 7 bases between. Findings and caveats of the study: Frequencies of TRBV and TRBJ gene use reportedly varied by whether patients had metastases. After stereotactic body radiation therapy, median unique TCR clones were several thousand, down from under 12,000.

Starting from genomic DNA, TCR beta CDR3 was amplified through two-round multiplex PCR. Gene-specific primers for each TRBV and TRBJ gene drove first-round PCR. During the second PCR round, universal primers were used. TCRdb re-derived calls from the multiplex PCR reads in MiXCR, one entry per CDR3 protein. Of tens of thousands of distinct CDR3 sequences in the sample, 26% were seen once. The material was PBMCs, obtained before or after stereotactic body radiation therapy (not recorded which). V is TRBV25-1 and J is TRBJ1-2; D ambiguous. The source is a donor older than 45 with non-small cell lung cancer. CDR3 DNA: TGTGCCAGCAGTGAATTTGTCAGCTATGGCTACACCTTC. Its protein is CASSEFVSYGYTF.